These T cell receptor beta chains were read from a single sample in a study of identical twins. TCRdb re-analysed the 5' RACE reads in MiXCR, keeping a single row per CDR3 protein. The table lists about 890,000 distinct CDR3 sequences, about 12% of them singletons. This sample was shared with a second study, whose subject was yellow fever vaccine responses in identical twins.

Sequencing input: PBMCs. Every receptor here comes from a woman under 30 in good health. Each CDR3 is given without its conserved first and last residue. The order of the fields is J gene, clone size, V gene, CDR3 length, CDR3 protein. Clone size is not always given. Where it is, it says once, few, many or a class for expanded clones.

J: TRBJ2-3
size: few
V: TRBV7-8
length: 14
CDR3: ASSSSTGGLTDTQY

J: TRBJ2-1
size: many
V: TRBV29-1
length: 9
CDR3: SETGTGEQF

J: TRBJ2-5
size: .
V: TRBV6-5
length: 11
CDR3: ASSYTGSETQY

J: TRBJ2-1
size: many
V: TRBV5-1
length: 12
CDR3: ASSLDMEGGEQF

J: TRBJ2-1
size: .
V: TRBV5-1
length: 14
CDR3: ASSLWAGAGYYEQF

J: TRBJ1-5
size: .
V: TRBV10-3
length: 11
CDR3: AISESRNQPQH

J: TRBJ2-2
size: .
V: TRBV7-9
length: 15
CDR3: ASSLLGGSRNTGELF

J: TRBJ1-2
size: many
V: TRBV27
length: 9
CDR3: ASRGYYGYT

J: TRBJ1-2
size: few
V: TRBV29-1
length: 10
CDR3: STGDTFYGYT

J: TRBJ2-6
size: few
V: TRBV7-8
length: 16
CDR3: ASSLNTVRASGANVLT

J: TRBJ1-4
size: .
V: TRBV14
length: 14
CDR3: ASSHLTDLGSEKLF

J: TRBJ2-5
size: .
V: TRBV5-1
length: 12
CDR3: ASSSTGGPETQY

J: TRBJ1-2
size: .
V: TRBV29-1
length: 15
CDR3: SVGGARRSDSLYGYT

J: TRBJ1-2
size: few
V: TRBV7-2
length: 12
CDR3: ASSLDVGNYGYT

J: TRBJ1-3
size: .
V: TRBV20-1
length: 10
CDR3: SGAGEGNTIY

J: TRBJ2-2
size: many
V: TRBV29-1
length: 13
CDR3: SARETVKDTGELF

J: TRBJ2-2
size: .
V: TRBV11-2
length: 14
CDR3: ASSGSEGENTGELF

J: TRBJ1-2
size: few
V: TRBV12-3/TRBV12-4
length: 14
CDR3: ASRPDRAVGHYGYT

J: TRBJ2-1
size: .
V: TRBV6-5
length: 12
CDR3: ASRLTTGGNEQF

J: TRBJ1-6
size: few
V: TRBV6-1
length: 14
CDR3: ASSEAETGIYSPLH

J: TRBJ2-1
size: .
V: TRBV4-1
length: 14
CDR3: ASSQEEGSSYNEQF

J: TRBJ2-1
size: many
V: TRBV2
length: 16
CDR3: ASAWTSGSPNSYNEQF

J: TRBJ2-1
size: many
V: TRBV7-9
length: 12
CDR3: ASSTTGSNNEQF

J: TRBJ2-1
size: many
V: TRBV20-1
length: 13
CDR3: SARVTGGTSGEQF

J: TRBJ2-1
size: few
V: TRBV7-8
length: 14
CDR3: ASSARTSGRMDEQF

J: TRBJ2-3
size: few
V: TRBV7-8
length: 17
CDR3: ASSLARWSGTESTDTQY

J: TRBJ2-3
size: many
V: TRBV6-4
length: 12
CDR3: ASSVGLTTDTQY

J: TRBJ2-3
size: few
V: TRBV7-3
length: 13
CDR3: ASSLKTSGIDTQY

J: TRBJ2-7
size: few
V: TRBV27
length: 12
CDR3: ASSPSGRDYEQY

J: TRBJ2-1
size: .
V: TRBV12-3/TRBV12-4
length: 13
CDR3: ASRQTSGTHNEQF

J: TRBJ2-5
size: few
V: TRBV12-3/TRBV12-4
length: 14
CDR3: ASSLSWTSGRETQY

J: TRBJ2-3
size: .
V: TRBV10-3
length: 14
CDR3: AISESTGTRTDTQY

J: TRBJ2-5
size: many
V: TRBV11-2
length: 11
CDR3: ASSPGSRGTQY

J: TRBJ2-7
size: many
V: TRBV12-3/TRBV12-4
length: 14
CDR3: ASSFSQDRGRGEQY

J: TRBJ2-5
size: few
V: TRBV28
length: 12
CDR3: ASKRGASLETQY

J: TRBJ1-4
size: .
V: TRBV12-3/TRBV12-4
length: 13
CDR3: ASKDRLRTNEKLF

J: TRBJ2-2
size: many
V: TRBV6-1
length: 11
CDR3: ASSQDRGRELF

J: TRBJ2-1
size: .
V: TRBV12-3/TRBV12-4
length: 14
CDR3: ASTPSVVAGFNEQF

J: TRBJ1-1
size: few
V: TRBV12-3/TRBV12-4
length: 14
CDR3: ASSLVSQFLNTEAF

J: TRBJ2-4
size: many
V: TRBV10-3
length: 15
CDR3: AISELLGQGPEDIQY

J: TRBJ2-2
size: .
V: TRBV5-6
length: 11
CDR3: ASRTTRTGELF

J: TRBJ1-1
size: many
V: TRBV12-3/TRBV12-4
length: 11
CDR3: ASRGQGRTEAF

J: TRBJ1-1
size: few
V: TRBV3-1
length: 10
CDR3: ASSLGGTAAF

J: TRBJ1-1
size: many
V: TRBV12-3/TRBV12-4
length: 15
CDR3: ASSLPLGQGPNTEAF

J: TRBJ1-1
size: .
V: TRBV7-3
length: 12
CDR3: ASSFEVGNTEAF

J: TRBJ2-1
size: .
V: TRBV5-5
length: 13
CDR3: ASSLRGRTYNEQF

J: TRBJ2-3
size: many
V: TRBV2
length: 13
CDR3: ASNKQTSGTDTQY

J: TRBJ1-1
size: .
V: TRBV7-9
length: 14
CDR3: ASSLGGTVRDTEAF

J: TRBJ1-1
size: few
V: TRBV28
length: 10
CDR3: ASTQKNTEAF

J: TRBJ1-4
size: few
V: TRBV18
length: 16
CDR3: ASSPRPTGRATNEKLF

J: TRBJ2-7
size: many
V: TRBV15
length: 11
CDR3: ATSPQPNYEQY

J: TRBJ2-3
size: .
V: TRBV5-1
length: 11
CDR3: ASGGQGQDTQY

J: TRBJ2-7
size: few
V: TRBV5-8
length: 11
CDR3: ASSYDWIYEQY

J: TRBJ1-1
size: .
V: TRBV6-1
length: 13
CDR3: ASSEDGAGNTEAF

J: TRBJ1-2
size: many
V: TRBV12-3/TRBV12-4
length: 11
CDR3: ASSYTGVYGYT

J: TRBJ2-5
size: .
V: TRBV4-1
length: 13
CDR3: ASSPTFLPRETQY

J: TRBJ2-5
size: few
V: TRBV12-3/TRBV12-4
length: 12
CDR3: ASRQGGRRETQY